These T cell receptor beta chains were read from a single sample in a study of beta chain features in type 1 diabetes. Using immunoSEQ multiplex PCR, the repertoire was profiled, and TCRdb retains in-frame clones only, with some absent. The table lists 300,000 to 400,000 clones, roughly a tenth of them singletons. Sample: central memory CD4+ T cells from blood. These receptors all come from a young man with type 1 diabetes. Each CDR3 is given with its conserved first and last residue. Fields, in order: D gene, clone size, J gene, V gene, CDR3 DNA, CDR3 protein. A D gene is named only where the DNA matches it firmly. The size field is filled for only some rows; it gives once, few, many or a size class.

TRBD1 . TRBJ1-5 TRBV6-5 TGTGCCAGCAGTTACTCGTTTGGACAGGGGCTGCATTTT CASSYSFGQGLHF
TRBD1 few TRBJ2-7 TRBV6-4 TGTGCCAGCAGTGGAGACAGGGGAGGCGAGCAGTACTTC CASSGDRGGEQYF
. many TRBJ2-7 TRBV5-5 TGTGCCAGCAGCTTGTCTCCGGGGACAAGCTCCTACGAGCAGTACTTC CASSLSPGTSSYEQYF
. . TRBJ1-3 TRBV6-5 TGTGCCAGCAGGAACAGGGGAAACACCATATATTTT CASRNRGNTIYF
. . TRBJ2-5 TRBV21-1 TGTGCCAGCAGCCCTTGGTTTGAGACCCAGTACTTC CASSPWFETQYF
. . TRBJ1-4 TRBV5-8 TGTGCCAGCAGCTTGCGACGGGCTAATGAAAAACTGTTTTTT CASSLRRANEKLFF
. . TRBJ1-1 TRBV15 TGTGCCACCAGCAGAGGGGCGCAGAGGACTGAAGCTTTCTTT CATSRGAQRTEAFF
. . TRBJ2-1 TRBV6-5 TGTGCCAGTAAGGGGAATGACAATGAGCAGTTCTTC CASKGNDNEQFF
. many TRBJ2-1 TRBV5-6 TGTGCCAGCAGCCTAGGGCAGGACCCAAACAATGAGCAGTTCTTC CASSLGQDPNNEQFF
. . TRBJ2-1 TRBV5-1 TGCGCCAGCAGCTTCGGAGTCCCTGGGGGTGAGCAGTTCTTC CASSFGVPGGEQFF
. . TRBJ2-7 TRBV18 TGTGCCAGCTCACCACCTGGCGGAGATGGCGAGCAGTACTTC CASSPPGGDGEQYF